The 20 T cell receptor beta chains below were found in one sample sequenced in a study of blood T cell repertoires in COVID-19. Assay used: immunoSEQ multiplex PCR; TCRdb lists only in-frame clones, some missing. The sample yields 100,000 to 130,000 clones, 80% to 90% seen once. Sequenced material: peripheral blood. The source is a human donor in a cohort sampled during active COVID-19.

The chain joins TRBV6-6 to TRBJ2-6, with TRBD2 identical over 8 bases. This CDR3 is 17 amino acids long. The V gene end was trimmed by 5 bases and the J gene end by 0 bases; junction bases not matched to a gene: 6. Germline loops: CDR1 MNHNY, CDR2 SVGAGI (reference sequence). The chain's CDR3 is CASSQSGGLSGANVLTF. The CDR3 region has the DNA TGTGCCAGCAGTCAAAGCGGGGGCCTCTCTGGGGCCAACGTCCTGACTTTC.

In this sample, this clone turned up once. The rearrangement links TRBV7-8 to TRBJ2-7; 8 nucleotides line up with TRBD1. Germline V CDR1 and CDR2: SGHVS, FQNEAQ. The CDR3 totals 16 residues. V dropped 0 bases and J dropped 3; count of bases not matched to a gene: 7. Here the CDR3 DNA reads TGTGCCAGCAGCTTAGCCCGGGACAGGAGATTCTACGAGCAGTACTTC. Its translation: CASSLARDRRFYEQYF.

The rearrangement links TRBV6-5 to TRBJ1-2; the D gene is possibly TRBD1 (6 bases). The CDR3 loop spans 13 amino acids. V was cut by 2 bases and J by 8 bases, with 12 bases left in between. Looked up from germline, CDR1 is MNHEY and CDR2 is SVGAGI. CDR3 in amino acids: CASSYPDRKGYTF. In nucleotides, the CDR3 is TGTGCCAGCAGTTACCCGGACAGAAAAGGCTACACCTTC.

The genes are TRBV27 and TRBJ2-3; TRBD2 aligns across 9 bases. Germline CDR1 is MNHEY and CDR2 is SMNVEV (reference sequence). The CDR3 has 15 amino acids. Trimming removed 5 bases from V and 4 bases from J; junction bases left unmatched: 7. The CDR3 sequence is CASSLREGPADTQYF. As DNA, the CDR3 is TGTGCCAGCAGTCTGCGGGAGGGCCCCGCAGATACGCAGTATTTT.

The gene calls are TRBV9 and TRBJ1-1; 9 bases agree with TRBD1. The CDR3 consists of 16 residues. CDR1 SGDLS and CDR2 YYNGEE come from the germline V gene. The J segment lost 5 bases and the V segment lost 6 bases, leaving 14 bases of the junction unmatched. The CDR3 DNA is TGTGCCAGCACTCCAAGGGAGGGACAGGGACCAACTGAAGCTTTCTTT. Amino acids: CASTPREGQGPTEAFF.

The CDR3 nucleotides are TGTGCCACTCACACCGGGACAGGGTACTTTCTGTCGGCCGGTGAGCAGTTCTTC. Its protein is CATHTGTGYFLSAGEQFF. V gene TRBV28 combines with J gene TRBJ2-1; 9 nucleotides align to TRBD1. V gave up 10 bases and J gave up 9 bases; unmatched junction bases: 25. CDR3 size: 18 residues. Germline V gene sequence: CDR1 MDHEN, CDR2 SYDVKM.

The chain couples TRBV6-1 to TRBJ1-2; D is uncertain. V shed 3 bases and J shed 4 bases, with 6 bases lying between them. CDR3 length: 12 residues. Germline V gene data show CDR1 as MNHNS and CDR2 as SASEGT. CDR3 in amino acids: CASSEGSYGYTF. CDR3 coding DNA: TGTGCCAGCAGTGAGGGCAGCTATGGCTACACCTTC.

The V call is TRBV7-3, the J call TRBJ1-1, with D tentatively TRBD1 (5 bases). CDR1 is SGHTA, CDR2 FQGTGA, per germline. With 5 bases removed from V and 7 bases from J, the gap between germline ends came to 14 bases. The CDR3 sequence is 13 residues long. CDR3 coding DNA: TGTGCCAGCAGCCCACAGGCCCAGAGTGAAGCTTTCTTT. It codes for CASSPQAQSEAFF.

The chain employs TRBV7-6 and TRBJ2-7; D call uncertain. V was shortened by 5 bases and J by 7 bases, with 3 bases between the two germline ends. Germline V gene data show CDR1 as SGHVS and CDR2 as FNYEAQ. This CDR3 spans 9 amino acids. CDR3 residues: CASSREQYF. CDR3 nucleotide sequence: TGTGCCAGCAGCCGTGAGCAGTACTTC.

The gene calls are TRBV19 and TRBJ2-2, with 7 positions matching TRBD1. Germline CDR1 LNHDA, CDR2 SQIVND (reference sequence). The CDR3 contains 12 residues. The J segment lost 4 bases and the V segment lost 11 bases, leaving 4 bases of the junction unmatched. The CDR3 nucleotides are TGTGCCGGCTCAGGGGGCACCGGGGAGCTGTTTTTT. Its translation: CAGSGGTGELFF.

The rearrangement uses TRBV11-2 and TRBJ1-2; 7 bases align to TRBD1. CDR3 size: 12 residues. Per germline, CDR1 SGHAT and CDR2 FQNNGV. V shed 5 bases and J 7 bases; nucleotides not matched to a gene: 4. CDR3 loop: CASSTTGVGYTF. The CDR3 DNA follows: TGTGCCAGCAGCACCACAGGGGTTGGCTACACCTTC.

The gene calls are TRBV5-4 and TRBJ2-2; D is ambiguous. The CDR3 length is 14 residues. V dropped 6 bases and J dropped 2 bases, with 11 bases sitting between them. Per the germline V gene, CDR1 is SGHNT and CDR2 is YYREEE (reference sequence). CDR3 DNA sequence: TGTGCCAGCAAGATAAATGGCAACACCGGGGAGCTGTTTTTT. It codes for CASKINGNTGELFF.

This rearrangement joins TRBV30 to TRBJ2-1, with D uncertain. The CDR3 spans 14 residues. CDR1 and CDR2 from the germline V gene are GTSNPN and SVGIG (reference sequence). V dropped 2 bases and J dropped 4 bases, with 12 bases sitting between them. The CDR3 nucleotides read TGTGCCTGGAGTCAGTCCGAAACGTACAATGAGCAGTTCTTC. It codes for CAWSQSETYNEQFF.

The chain has TRBV5-4 and TRBJ2-7; possibly TRBD1 for D (5 bases). V shed 5 bases and J shed 0 bases, with 12 bases lying between them. There are 14 residues in the CDR3. Germline assignment: CDR1 SGHNT and CDR2 YYREEE (reference sequence). Here the CDR3 DNA reads TGTGCCAGCAGATTAGACAGATTCTCCTACGAGCAGTACTTC. As protein: CASRLDRFSYEQYF.

The chain is built from TRBV29-1 and TRBJ2-3, with 8 bases matching TRBD1. CDR1 and CDR2 (germline): SQVTM, ANQGSEA. Germline trimming cut 6 bases from V and 0 bases from J; bases unmatched to any gene: 11. The CDR3 length is 16 residues. Here the CDR3 reads CSVPGSTGASTDTQYF. In DNA form, the CDR3 reads TGCAGCGTCCCCGGTTCGACAGGGGCCAGCACAGATACGCAGTATTTT.

The J gene is TRBJ2-2, the V gene TRBV10-2; 13 bases agree with TRBD2. V lost 7 bases and J lost 0; bases outside the gene matches: 8. The germline gives CDR1 WSHSY, CDR2 SAAADI. The CDR3 length is 18 residues. The chain's CDR3 is CASTLGLAGFANTGELFF. In DNA form, the CDR3 reads TGCGCCAGCACTCTGGGACTAGCGGGGTTTGCGAACACCGGGGAGCTGTTTTTT.

The CDR3 DNA is TGTGCCAGCAGCCGACTAGCGGGAGAGAATGAGCAGTTCTTC. This gives the protein CASSRLAGENEQFF. The chain is built from TRBV6-5 and TRBJ2-1, with TRBD2 matching 12 bases. The CDR3 has 14 residues. Germline-derived CDR1 and CDR2 are MNHEY and SVGAGI. Trimming removed 6 bases from V and 7 bases from J; junction bases left unmatched: 4.

V and J are TRBV3-1 (or the pseudogene TRBV3-2) and TRBJ2-7, with D maybe TRBD2 (6 bases). This CDR3 is 14 amino acids long. Germline V gene data show CDR1 as LGHDT and CDR2 as YNNKEL (reference sequence). Trimming shortened V by 1 base and J by 3 bases, and 10 bases separated the two germline ends. The CDR3 DNA follows: TGTGCCAGCAGCCAAGGAACTAGCTACTACGAGCAGTACTTC. As protein: CASSQGTSYYEQYF.

The J gene is TRBJ2-7, the V gene TRBV19; 8 positions match TRBD1. Germline-derived CDR1 and CDR2 are LNHDA and SQIVND (reference sequence). V gave up 8 bases and J gave up 7 bases; unmatched junction bases: 10. The CDR3 runs to 13 residues. The CDR3 DNA follows: TGTGCCAGTTCCGGGACAGGATCCGGGGAGCAGTACTTC. Its protein product is CASSGTGSGEQYF.

The chain joins TRBV5-5 to TRBJ2-1; tentatively, D is TRBD2 (5 bases). The germline V gene has CDR1 SGHKS and CDR2 YYEKEE (reference sequence). The CDR3 is 17 residues long. The V end was cut by 0 bases, the J end by 0 bases, with 13 bases between. The chain's CDR3 is CASSLAERSSSYNEQFF. The CDR3 DNA sequence: TGTGCCAGCAGCTTGGCCGAGCGGTCCAGCTCCTACAATGAGCAGTTCTTC.